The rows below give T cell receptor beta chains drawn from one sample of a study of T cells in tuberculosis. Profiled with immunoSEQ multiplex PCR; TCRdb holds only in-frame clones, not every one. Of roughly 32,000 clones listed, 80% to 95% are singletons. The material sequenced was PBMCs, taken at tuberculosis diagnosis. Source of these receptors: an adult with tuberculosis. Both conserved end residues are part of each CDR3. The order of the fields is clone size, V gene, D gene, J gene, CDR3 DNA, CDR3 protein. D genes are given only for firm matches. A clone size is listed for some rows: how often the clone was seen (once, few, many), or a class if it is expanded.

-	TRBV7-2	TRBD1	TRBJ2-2	TGTGCCAGCAGCCTAGGGACAGGGATTACCGGGGAGCTGTTTTTT	CASSLGTGITGELFF
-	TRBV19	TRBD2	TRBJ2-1	TGTGCCACCTACACCACGGGACTAAACAATGAGCAGTTCTTC	CATYTTGLNNEQFF
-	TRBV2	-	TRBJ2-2	TGTGCCAGCAACGAGGGTCCCGGGGAGCTGTTTTTT	CASNEGPGELFF
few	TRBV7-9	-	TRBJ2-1	TGTGCCAGCAGCTTAGCACTCCGGGATGAGCAGTTCTTC	CASSLALRDEQFF
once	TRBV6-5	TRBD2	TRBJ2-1	TGTGCCAGCAGTTTGGGACTAGCGGCAGTGAATGAGCAGTTCTTC	CASSLGLAAVNEQFF
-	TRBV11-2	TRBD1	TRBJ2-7	TGTGCCAGCAGCCTTGGGACAGGTGAAATCTCCTACGAGCAGTACTTC	CASSLGTGEISYEQYF
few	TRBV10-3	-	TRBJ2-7	TGTGCCATCAGTGAGTGGGCAGGCCGAGCCTCCTACGAGCAGTACTTC	CAISEWAGRASYEQYF
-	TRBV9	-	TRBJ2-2	TGTGCCAGCAGCGGGCCGGGGGTGAACACCGGGGAGCTGTTTTTT	CASSGPGVNTGELFF
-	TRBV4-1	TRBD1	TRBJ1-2	TGCGCCAGCAGCCAAATGACAGGGACGAACTATGGCTACACCTTC	CASSQMTGTNYGYTF
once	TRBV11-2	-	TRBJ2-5	TGTGCCAGCAGCCCAGGACAGCTCCAAGAGACCCAGTACTTC	CASSPGQLQETQYF
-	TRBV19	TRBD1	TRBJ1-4	TGTGCCAGTAGTATCGGCGGCAGGGGGCTAATGGGACTGTTTTTT	CASSIGGRGLMGLFF
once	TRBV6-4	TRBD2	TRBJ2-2	TGTGCCAGCAGTGCGGGAGGCACGAACACCGGGGAGCTGTTTTTT	CASSAGGTNTGELFF
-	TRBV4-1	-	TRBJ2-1	TGCGCCAGCAGCTCTGGGGCACCCTCAGGGGATGAGCAGTTCTTC	CASSSGAPSGDEQFF
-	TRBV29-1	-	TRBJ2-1	TGCAGCGTTGTACGGACACGATTCCTGGGCAATGAGCAGTTCTTC	CSVVRTRFLGNEQFF
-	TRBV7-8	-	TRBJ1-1	TGTGCCAGCGGCCCGGACAGAGTGACTGAAGCTTTCTTT	CASGPDRVTEAFF
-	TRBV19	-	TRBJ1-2	TGTGCCAGTAGGGGGCTTCGAAGCGGGAACTATGGCTACACCTTC	CASRGLRSGNYGYTF
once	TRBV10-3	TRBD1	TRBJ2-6	TGTGCCATCAGTGAGCTCGGGACAGCTTTCTCTGGGGCCAACGTCCTGACTTTC	CAISELGTAFSGANVLTF
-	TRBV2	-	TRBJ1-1	TGTGCCAGCAGTCGGACAGCGAACACTGAAGCTTTCTTT	CASSRTANTEAFF
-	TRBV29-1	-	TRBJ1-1	TGCAGCGTTGGAGCAGGGCACACTGAAGCTTTCTTT	CSVGAGHTEAFF
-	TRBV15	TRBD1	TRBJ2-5	TGTGCCACCTGGGACAGGGGGCGAGGAGAGACCCAGTACTTC	CATWDRGRGETQYF
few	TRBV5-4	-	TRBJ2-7	TGTGCCAGCAGCTTGAGGGGGACGGACTACGAGCAGTACTTC	CASSLRGTDYEQYF
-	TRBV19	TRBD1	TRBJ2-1	TGTGCCAGTAGTACCCGGACAGGGCGCTCCTACAATGAGCAGTTCTTC	CASSTRTGRSYNEQFF
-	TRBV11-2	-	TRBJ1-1	TGTGCCAGCAGCTGGGGACTGGGGATGAACACTGAAGCTTTCTTT	CASSWGLGMNTEAFF
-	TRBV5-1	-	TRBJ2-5	TGCGCCAGCAGCTTGGGCCCTCTAGCAGAAGAGACCCAGTACTTC	CASSLGPLAEETQYF
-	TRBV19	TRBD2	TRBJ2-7	TGTGCCAGTAGTAGGACTAGCGGGAGAGGCGAGCAGTACTTC	CASSRTSGRGEQYF
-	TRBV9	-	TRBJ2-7	TGTGCCAGCAGCCGACAGGGGAGGGACGAGCAGTACTTC	CASSRQGRDEQYF
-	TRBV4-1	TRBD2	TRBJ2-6	TGCGCCAGCAGCCAACCGAGGGAGGGTACTGGGGCCAACGTCCTGACTTTC	CASSQPREGTGANVLTF
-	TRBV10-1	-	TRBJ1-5	TGCGCCAGCAGGGTAGGACACACAGACGATCAGCCCCAGCATTTT	CASRVGHTDDQPQHF
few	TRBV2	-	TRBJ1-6	TGTGCCAGCGCAGATAATTCACCCCTCCACTTT	CASADNSPLHF
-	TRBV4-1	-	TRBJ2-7	TGCGCCAGCAGCCGGTGGACCGGGGACGAGCAGTACTTC	CASSRWTGDEQYF
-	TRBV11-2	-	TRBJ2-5	TGTGCCAGCAGCTTAGATCAGGGGACCCAGTACTTC	CASSLDQGTQYF
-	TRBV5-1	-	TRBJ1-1	TGCGCCAGCCGACCGTACAGTCATGATCACACTGAAGCTTTCTTT	CASRPYSHDHTEAFF
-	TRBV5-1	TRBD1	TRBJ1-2	TGCGCCAGCAGCTTGGTGGGACAGGGGGAGACAGGCTACACCTTC	CASSLVGQGETGYTF